This T cell receptor (beta chain) was recovered during a study of shared clonotypes between healthy human individuals. Study-level results: In general, naive subsets displayed greater estimated richness than memory subsets did. Few donors limited the genetic and exposure-history diversity represented.

CDR1 is SGHVS and CDR2 is FNYEAQ in the germline V gene. V gave up 4 bases and J gave up 5 bases, with 12 bases separating them. CDR3 length: 14 residues. Regarding this clone: What it binds is not known.

Method: immunoSEQ multiplex PCR; TCRdb's copy keeps in-frame clones and lacks some. The sample has 600,000 or so clones, about 98% seen once. Positively selected for CCR7, the CD45RO-negative cells used as naive CD8 cells excluded terminally differentiated effector memory CD45RA+ cells. V is TRBV7-6 and J is TRBJ1-5; D may be TRBD1 (5 bases). Sequencing input: naive CD8+ T cells sorted from blood. The clonotype was recovered from a man aged 30 to 45 in good health. CDR3 residues: CASSSLVGDQPQHF. The CDR3 DNA sequence: TGTGCCAGCAGCTCCCTGGTAGGGGATCAGCCCCAGCATTTT.